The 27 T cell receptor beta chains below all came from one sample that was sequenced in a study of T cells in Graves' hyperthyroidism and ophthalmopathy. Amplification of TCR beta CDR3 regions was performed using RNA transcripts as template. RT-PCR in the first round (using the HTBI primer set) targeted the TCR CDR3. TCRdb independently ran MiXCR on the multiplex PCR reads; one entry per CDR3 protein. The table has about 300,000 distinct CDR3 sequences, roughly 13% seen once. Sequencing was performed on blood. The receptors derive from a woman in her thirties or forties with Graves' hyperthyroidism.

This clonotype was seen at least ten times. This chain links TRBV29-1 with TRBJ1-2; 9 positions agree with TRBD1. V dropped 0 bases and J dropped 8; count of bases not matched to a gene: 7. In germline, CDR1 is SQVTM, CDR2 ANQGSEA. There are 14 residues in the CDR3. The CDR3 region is CSVEDPGTGLGYTF. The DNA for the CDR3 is TGCAGCGTTGAAGACCCCGGGACAGGGCTCGGCTACACCTTC.

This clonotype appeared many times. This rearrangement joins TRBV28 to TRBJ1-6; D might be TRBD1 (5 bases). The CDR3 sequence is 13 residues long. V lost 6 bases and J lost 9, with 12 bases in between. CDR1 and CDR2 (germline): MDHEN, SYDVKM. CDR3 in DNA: TGTGCCAGCAGCCGTGTGGGGGTTTCACCCCTCCACTTT. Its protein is CASSRVGVSPLHF.

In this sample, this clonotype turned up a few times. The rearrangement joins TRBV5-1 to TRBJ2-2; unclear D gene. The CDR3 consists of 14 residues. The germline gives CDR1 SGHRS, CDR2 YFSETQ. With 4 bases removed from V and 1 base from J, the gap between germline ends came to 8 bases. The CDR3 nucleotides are TGCGCCAGCAGCCCGGTTCAGAACACCGGGGAGCTGTTTTTT. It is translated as CASSPVQNTGELFF.

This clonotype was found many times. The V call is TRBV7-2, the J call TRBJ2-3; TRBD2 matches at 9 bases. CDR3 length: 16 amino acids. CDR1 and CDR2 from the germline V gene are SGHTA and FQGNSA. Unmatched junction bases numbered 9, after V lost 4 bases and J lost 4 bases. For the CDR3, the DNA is TGTGCCAGCAGCTATAGCTATACTAGCGGGTCAGATACGCAGTATTTT. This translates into CASSYSYTSGSDTQYF.

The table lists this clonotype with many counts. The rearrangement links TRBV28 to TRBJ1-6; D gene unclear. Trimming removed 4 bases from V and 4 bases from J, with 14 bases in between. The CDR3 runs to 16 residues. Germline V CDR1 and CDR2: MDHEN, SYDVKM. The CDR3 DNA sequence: TGTGCCAGCAGTTCCTCTTCGGACGGGTATAATTCACCCCTCCACTTT. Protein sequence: CASSSSSDGYNSPLHF.

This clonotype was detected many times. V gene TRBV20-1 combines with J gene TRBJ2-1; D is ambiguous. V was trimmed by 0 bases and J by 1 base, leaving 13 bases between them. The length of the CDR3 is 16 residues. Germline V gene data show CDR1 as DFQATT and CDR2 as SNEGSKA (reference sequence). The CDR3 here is CSARDQVSGSYNEQFF. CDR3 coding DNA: TGCAGTGCTAGAGATCAAGTTTCTGGGTCCTACAATGAGCAGTTCTTC.

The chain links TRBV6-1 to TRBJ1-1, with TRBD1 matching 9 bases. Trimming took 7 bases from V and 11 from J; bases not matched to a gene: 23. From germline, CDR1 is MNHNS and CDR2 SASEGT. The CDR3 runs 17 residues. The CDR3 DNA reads TGTGCCAGCACCCAGAATGTACTCACAGGGGGCTTACTCGCCGCTTTCTTT. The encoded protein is CASTQNVLTGGLLAAFF.

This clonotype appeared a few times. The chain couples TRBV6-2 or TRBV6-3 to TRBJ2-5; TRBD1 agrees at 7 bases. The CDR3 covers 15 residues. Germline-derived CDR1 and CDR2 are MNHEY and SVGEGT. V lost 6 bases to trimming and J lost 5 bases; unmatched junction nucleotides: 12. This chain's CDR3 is CASSPWTPRGETQYF. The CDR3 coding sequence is TGTGCCAGCAGCCCATGGACCCCCAGGGGGGAGACCCAGTACTTC.

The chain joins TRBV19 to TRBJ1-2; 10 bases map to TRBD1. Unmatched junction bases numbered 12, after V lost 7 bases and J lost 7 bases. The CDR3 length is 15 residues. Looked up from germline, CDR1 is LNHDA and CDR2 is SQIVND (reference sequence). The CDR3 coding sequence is TGTGCCAGTACCCCGTACCGGGACAGGGGTGCTGGCTACACCTTC. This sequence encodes CASTPYRDRGAGYTF.

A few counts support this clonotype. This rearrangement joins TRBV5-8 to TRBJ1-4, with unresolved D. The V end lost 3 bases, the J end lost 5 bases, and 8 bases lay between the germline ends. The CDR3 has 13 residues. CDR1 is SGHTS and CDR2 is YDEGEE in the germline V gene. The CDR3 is CASSSQGNEKLFF. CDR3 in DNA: TGTGCCAGCAGCTCTCAAGGCAATGAAAAACTGTTTTTT.

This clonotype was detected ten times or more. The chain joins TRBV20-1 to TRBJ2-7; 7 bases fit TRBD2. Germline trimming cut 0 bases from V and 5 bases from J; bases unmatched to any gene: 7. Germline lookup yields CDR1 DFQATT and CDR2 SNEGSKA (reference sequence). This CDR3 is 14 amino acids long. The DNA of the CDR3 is TGCAGTGCTAGAGATGGGGGGGGACTCAACGAGCAGTACTTC. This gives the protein CSARDGGGLNEQYF.

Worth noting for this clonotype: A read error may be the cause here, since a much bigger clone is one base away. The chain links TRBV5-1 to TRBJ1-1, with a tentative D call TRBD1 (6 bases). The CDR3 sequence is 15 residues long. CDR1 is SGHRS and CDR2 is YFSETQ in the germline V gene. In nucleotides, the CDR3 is TGCGCCGGCAGCCACAGGGACCTTTTGAACACTGAAGCTTTCTTT. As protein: CAGSHRDLLNTEAFF.

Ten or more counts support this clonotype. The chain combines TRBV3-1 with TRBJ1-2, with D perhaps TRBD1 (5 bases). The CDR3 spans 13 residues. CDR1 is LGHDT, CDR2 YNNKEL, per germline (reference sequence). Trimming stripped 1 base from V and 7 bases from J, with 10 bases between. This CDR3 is CASSQVAGTGYTF. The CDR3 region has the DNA TGTGCCAGCAGCCAAGTCGCGGGGACTGGCTACACCTTC.

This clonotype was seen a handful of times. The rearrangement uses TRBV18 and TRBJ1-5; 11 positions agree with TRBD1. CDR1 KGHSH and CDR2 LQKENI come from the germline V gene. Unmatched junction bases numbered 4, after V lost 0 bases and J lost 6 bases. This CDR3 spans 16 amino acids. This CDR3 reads CASSPPGQGVGQPQHF. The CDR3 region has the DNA TGTGCCAGCTCACCACCGGGACAGGGGGTCGGTCAGCCCCAGCATTTT. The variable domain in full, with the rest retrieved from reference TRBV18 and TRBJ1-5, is NAGVMQNPRHLVRRRGQEARLRCSPMKGHSHVYWYRQLPEEGLKFMVYLQKENIIDESGMPKERFSAEFPKEGPSILRIQQVVRGDSAAYFCASSPPGQGVGQPQHFGDGTRLSIL.

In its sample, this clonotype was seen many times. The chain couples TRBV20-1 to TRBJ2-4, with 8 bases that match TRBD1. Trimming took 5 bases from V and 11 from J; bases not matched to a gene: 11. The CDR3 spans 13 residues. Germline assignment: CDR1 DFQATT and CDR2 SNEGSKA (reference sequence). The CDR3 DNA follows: TGCAGTGCTGGAGGACAGGGAGCGCTGGTTCAGTACTTC. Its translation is CSAGGQGALVQYF.

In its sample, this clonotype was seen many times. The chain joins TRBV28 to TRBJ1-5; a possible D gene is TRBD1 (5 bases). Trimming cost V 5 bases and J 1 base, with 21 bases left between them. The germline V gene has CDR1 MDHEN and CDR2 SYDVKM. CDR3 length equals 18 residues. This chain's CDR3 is CASSPLPWGTRSNQPQHF. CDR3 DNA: TGTGCCAGCAGTCCACTTCCTTGGGGGACCAGGAGCAATCAGCCCCAGCATTTT.

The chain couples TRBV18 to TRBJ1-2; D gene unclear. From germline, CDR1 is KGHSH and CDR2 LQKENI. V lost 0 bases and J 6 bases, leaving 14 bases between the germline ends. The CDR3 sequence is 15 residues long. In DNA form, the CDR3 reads TGTGCCAGCTCACCACCGGAGGGCGCGGGCAATGGCTACACCTTC. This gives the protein CASSPPEGAGNGYTF.

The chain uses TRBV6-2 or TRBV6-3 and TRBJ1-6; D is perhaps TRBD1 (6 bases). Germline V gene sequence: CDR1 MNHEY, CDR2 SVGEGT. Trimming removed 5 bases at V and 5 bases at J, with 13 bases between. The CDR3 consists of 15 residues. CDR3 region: CASSRGGANNSPLHF. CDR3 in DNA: TGTGCCAGCAGTCGGGGGGGGGCCAATAATTCACCCCTCCACTTT.

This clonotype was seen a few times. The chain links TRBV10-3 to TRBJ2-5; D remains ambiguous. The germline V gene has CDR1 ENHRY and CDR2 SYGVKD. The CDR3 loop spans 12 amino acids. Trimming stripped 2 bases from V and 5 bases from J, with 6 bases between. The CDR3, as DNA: TGTGCCATCAGTGAGCAGGAGGAGACCCAGTACTTC. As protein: CAISEQEETQYF.

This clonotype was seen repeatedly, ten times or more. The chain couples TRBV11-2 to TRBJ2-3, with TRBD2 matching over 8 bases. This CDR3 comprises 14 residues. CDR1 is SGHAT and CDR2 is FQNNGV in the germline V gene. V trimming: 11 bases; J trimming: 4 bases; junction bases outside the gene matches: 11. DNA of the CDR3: TGTGCCTGCAAGCGGGAGCACACCGCAGATACGCAGTATTTT. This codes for CACKREHTADTQYF.

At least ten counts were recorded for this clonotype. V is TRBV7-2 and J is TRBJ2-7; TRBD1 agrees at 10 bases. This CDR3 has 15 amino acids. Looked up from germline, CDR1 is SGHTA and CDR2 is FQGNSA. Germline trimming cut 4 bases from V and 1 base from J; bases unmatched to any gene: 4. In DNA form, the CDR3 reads TGTGCCAGCAGCTGGCGGGACAGGGGTTCCTACGAGCAGTACTTC. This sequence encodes CASSWRDRGSYEQYF.

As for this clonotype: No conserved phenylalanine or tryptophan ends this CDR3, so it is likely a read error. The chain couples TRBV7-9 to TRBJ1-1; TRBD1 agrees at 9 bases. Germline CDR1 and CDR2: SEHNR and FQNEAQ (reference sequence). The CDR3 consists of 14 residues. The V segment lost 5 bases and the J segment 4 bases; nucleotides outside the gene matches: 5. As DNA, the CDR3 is TGTGCCAGCAGCGCGGGGACAGGGAGCACTGAAGCTTTCCTT. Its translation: CASSAGTGSTEAFL.

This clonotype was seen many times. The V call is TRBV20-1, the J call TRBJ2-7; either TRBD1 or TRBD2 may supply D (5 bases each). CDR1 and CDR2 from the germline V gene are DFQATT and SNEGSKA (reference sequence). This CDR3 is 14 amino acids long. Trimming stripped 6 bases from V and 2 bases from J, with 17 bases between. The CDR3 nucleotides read TGCAGTGCGGGACGGCGGTCCTCAACCTACGAGCAGTACTTC. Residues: CSAGRRSSTYEQYF.

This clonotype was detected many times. The CDR3 region is CSAQGGAEEKLFF. The CDR3 coding sequence is TGCAGTGCCCAGGGGGGCGCGGAAGAAAAACTGTTTTTT. This sequence joins TRBV20-1 and TRBJ1-4; 7 positions agree with TRBD1. Germline assignment: CDR1 DFQATT and CDR2 SNEGSKA (reference sequence). V lost 6 bases to trimming and J lost 8 bases; unmatched junction nucleotides: 9. This CDR3 region has 13 residues.

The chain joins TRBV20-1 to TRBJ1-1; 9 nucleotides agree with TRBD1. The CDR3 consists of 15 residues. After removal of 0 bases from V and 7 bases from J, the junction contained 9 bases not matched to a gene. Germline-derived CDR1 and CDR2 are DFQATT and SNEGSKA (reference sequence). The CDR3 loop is CSARDRRTGAGEAFF. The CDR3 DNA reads TGCAGTGCTAGAGATCGACGGACAGGGGCTGGTGAAGCTTTCTTT.

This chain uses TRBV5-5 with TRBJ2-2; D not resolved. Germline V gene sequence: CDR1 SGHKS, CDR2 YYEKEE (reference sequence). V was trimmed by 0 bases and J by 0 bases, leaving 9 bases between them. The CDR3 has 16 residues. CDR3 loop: CASSLVGFANTGELFF. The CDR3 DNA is TGTGCCAGCAGCTTGGTGGGGTTCGCGAACACCGGGGAGCTGTTTTTT.

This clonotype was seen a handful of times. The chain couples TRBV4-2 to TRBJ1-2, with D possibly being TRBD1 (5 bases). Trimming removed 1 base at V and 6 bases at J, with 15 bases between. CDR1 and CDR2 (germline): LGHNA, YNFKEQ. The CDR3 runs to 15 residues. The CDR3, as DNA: TGTGCCAGCAGCCAAGCGGTGGAGTTGGGGGATGGCTACACCTTC. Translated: CASSQAVELGDGYTF.